This record looks at one T cell receptor beta chain sequence and its context. No antigen is known for it. These data are taken from a study of blood T cells in healthy people across ages. CDR3 size: 15 residues. V was pared by 0 bases and J by 6 bases, with 16 bases between. The V gene's germline CDR1 is SQVTM and CDR2 ANQGSEA. Every participating donor contributed around 9.5 milliliters of peripheral blood through a draw. Isolation of PBMCs gave at least 7 million cells per sample. The study, taken as a whole, reports: Strongly correlated with naive T cell percentage was TCR beta diversity.

For the second PCR, which ran for 7 to 11 cycles, a sample-barcoded 5' primer and a J-beta primer mix were used. TCRdb reprocessed the 5' RACE reads via MiXCR and lists one record per CDR3 protein. The table lists approximately 790,000 distinct CDR3 sequences, roughly 60% of them singletons. The clonotype comes from a man aged 25 to 45 in good health. The sample was blood. The rearrangement links TRBV29-1 to TRBJ2-3; D call uncertain. The CDR3 is CSVEDRTQHVDTQYF. The CDR3 nucleotides read TGCAGCGTTGAAGATCGGACCCAACATGTGGATACGCAGTATTTT.